Below, one TCR beta chain is given with its context. Source study methods: Estimates of nucleated cell counts were drawn from the amplification of reference gene primers. Libraries were prepared by immunoSEQ multiplex PCR; TCRdb keeps only in-frame clonotypes and omits some of them. V and J calls and clone size come straight from that table; D and trimming were deduced from the DNA. The sample includes nearly 200,000 clones, approximately 80% of them seen just once. The sample originates from a study of blood T cell repertoires in COVID-19. The length of the CDR3 is 15 residues. V was trimmed by 0 bases and J by 8 bases, leaving 17 bases between them. Per germline, CDR1 SGHNT and CDR2 YYREEE (reference sequence).

The chain has TRBV5-4 and TRBJ1-2; possibly TRBD1 for D (5 bases). The receptor's source is a man aged 55 to 70 with COVID-19, enrolled during active disease. Sequencing was performed on peripheral blood. CDR3 residues: CASSLGGDAPKGYTF. Written as DNA, the CDR3 is TGTGCCAGCAGCTTGGGGGGGGACGCACCAAAGGGCTACACCTTC.